This TCR beta chain was observed in a study of blood T cell repertoires in COVID-19. Study in general: Sample material is recorded as cDNA or gDNA derived from T cells, B-cell-depleted T cells, or PBMCs.

The Seattle patients joined while their infection was active and were tracked longitudinally afterward. This table comes from immunoSEQ multiplex PCR, and its TCRdb copy is limited to in-frame clones, with some not included. Of approximately 270,000 clones listed, about four fifths were seen once; the top ten hold 15% to 19%. The sample consisted of peripheral blood. The origin of this receptor is a person between 65 and 79 years old with COVID-19, enrolled during active disease.

As DNA, the CDR3 is TGTGCCAGCAGCTCCGGCAGACAGACACAAGAGACCCAGTACTTC. As protein: CASSSGRQTQETQYF. The chain uses TRBV9 and TRBJ2-5, with D perhaps TRBD1 (5 bases). Trimming cost V 4 bases and J 2 bases, with 15 bases left between them. Per the germline V gene, CDR1 is SGDLS and CDR2 is YYNGEE. The CDR3 is 15 amino acids.